The entry that follows covers one TCR beta chain sequence. As handled by the study authors: Cell counts per sample came from amplifying reference gene primers. TCRdb's copy holds only in-frame clones and misses some; the assay was immunoSEQ multiplex PCR. V and J calls and clone size are as listed in that table; D and trimming were resolved from the DNA. The sample records 130,000 or so clones, around 88% being singletons. The entry originates in a study of blood T cell repertoires in COVID-19. Study at large: Sites in the United States, Italy and Spain provided acute and convalescent COVID-19 samples. Sample material is recorded as cDNA or gDNA derived from T cells, B-cell-depleted T cells, or PBMCs.

The CDR3 runs 15 residues. Losses at the gene ends were 3 bases for V and 5 bases for J; bases not matched to a gene: 6. The germline V gene encodes CDR1 MNHEY and CDR2 SMNVEV (reference sequence). This sequence joins TRBV27 and TRBJ1-5; 8 bases map to TRBD1. The material sequenced was peripheral blood. The receptor was isolated from an older man with active or convalescent COVID-19. CDR3 in amino acids: CASSFNQGADQPQHF. The CDR3 nucleotides are TGTGCCAGCAGTTTCAATCAGGGGGCAGATCAGCCCCAGCATTTT.